The 13 T cell receptor beta chains below come from one sample, sequenced in a study of blood T cell repertoires in COVID-19. Only in-frame clones appear in the TCRdb table, and some are missing; sequencing was by immunoSEQ multiplex PCR. The data hold 200,000 to 250,000 clones, with approximately 90% observed a single time. Sequencing input: PBMCs or T cells enriched from blood (not recorded which). All receptors come from a man aged 30 to 45 who had recovered from COVID-19.

V usage is TRBV3-1 (or the pseudogene TRBV3-2) and J usage is TRBJ2-3; 11 bases line up with TRBD2. Germline V lookup: CDR1 LGHDT, CDR2 YNNKEL (reference sequence). V lost 2 bases and J lost 3; bases outside the gene matches: 4. CDR3 length: 16 amino acids. The CDR3 sequence is CASSQLAGGPTDTQYF. In nucleotides, the CDR3 is TGTGCCAGCAGCCAATTAGCGGGAGGGCCGACAGATACGCAGTATTTT.

The J gene is TRBJ1-3, the V gene TRBV7-2, with D perhaps TRBD1 (6 bases). The germline V gene encodes CDR1 SGHTA and CDR2 FQGNSA. The CDR3 is made up of 14 amino acids. Deletions cut 5 bases from V and 10 bases from J, with 18 bases between. CDR3 in amino acids: CASSRKGGEGTIYF. The CDR3 DNA reads as TGTGCCAGCAGCCGGAAAGGGGGGGAAGGGACCATATATTTT.

This clone was counted only a few times. CDR3 sequence (DNA): TGTGCCAGCTCACCACCGTCCGTCGGCGGCACTGAAGCTTTCTTT. Protein product: CASSPPSVGGTEAFF. This chain connects TRBV18 to TRBJ1-1; D uncertain. CDR1 and CDR2 (germline): KGHSH, LQKENI. V lost 0 bases and J 4 bases, leaving 12 bases between the germline ends. This CDR3 region has 15 residues.

This clone was observed once. This chain links TRBV5-6 with TRBJ1-6; 12 bases fit TRBD1. This CDR3 has 17 amino acids. Per the germline V gene, CDR1 is SGHDT and CDR2 is YYEEEE. Losses at the gene ends were 0 bases for V and 10 bases for J; bases not matched to a gene: 8. CDR3 region: CASSLALGTGGKSPLHF. In DNA form, the CDR3 reads TGTGCCAGCAGCTTGGCCCTGGGGACAGGGGGCAAATCACCCCTCCACTTT.

The J gene is TRBJ2-3, the V gene TRBV19, with a possible D match to TRBD2 (6 bases). The CDR3 runs 15 residues. CDR1 and CDR2 (germline): LNHDA, SQIVND (reference sequence). V lost 6 bases and J 5 bases, leaving 18 bases between the germline ends. CDR3 amino acids: CASSNGGGAGDTQYF. CDR3 sequence (DNA): TGTGCCAGTAGCAACGGCGGCGGGGCGGGAGATACGCAGTATTTT.

In this sample, this clone turned up a few times. This chain links TRBV16 with TRBJ1-2, with a possible D match to TRBD1 (6 bases). The V gene's germline CDR1 is KGHSY and CDR2 FQNENV. V lost 3 bases to trimming and J lost 4 bases, with 6 bases between them. CDR3 size: 12 residues. As DNA, the CDR3 is TGTGCCAGCAGCCAGGACAGCTATGGCTACACCTTC. This gives the protein CASSQDSYGYTF.

This chain links TRBV7-2 with TRBJ1-1, with a tentative D call TRBD1 (6 bases). Germline V CDR1 and CDR2: SGHTA, FQGNSA. This CDR3 spans 14 amino acids. V dropped 4 bases and J dropped 6 bases, with 15 bases sitting between them. Written as DNA, the CDR3 is TGTGCCAGCAGCTGGAAAGGGACAATCGCTGAAGCTTTCTTT. Its protein is CASSWKGTIAEAFF.

The rearrangement joins TRBV6-5 to TRBJ1-5; D possibly corresponds to TRBD1 (6 bases). The V gene's germline CDR1 is MNHEY and CDR2 SVGAGI. V was clipped by 5 bases and J by 9 bases, with 17 bases between them. This CDR3 has 14 residues. The CDR3, as DNA: TGTGCCAGCAGTCCTGGACAGCTAGCTTGGCCCCAGCATTTT. It codes for CASSPGQLAWPQHF.

CDR3 amino acids: CSVFFSDSRRIHGYTF. The CDR3 DNA sequence: TGCAGCGTATTTTTTTCCGACAGTCGGAGAATCCATGGCTACACCTTC. The chain is built from TRBV29-1 and TRBJ1-2; the D gene is possibly TRBD1 (5 bases). The CDR3 is 16 amino acids. Trimming cost V 6 bases and J 6 bases, with 26 bases left between them. The germline gives CDR1 SQVTM, CDR2 ANQGSEA.

The rearrangement links TRBV6-4 to TRBJ2-3, with 8 nucleotides matching TRBD2. The ends lost 5 bases at V and 8 bases at J; junction bases unmatched: 12. CDR3 length: 15 amino acids. Germline values: CDR1 MRHNA, CDR2 SNTAGT. The DNA of the CDR3 is TGTGCCAGCAGTCAGAGCGGGGGCGGGCAAGGTACGCAGTATTTT. Residues: CASSQSGGGQGTQYF.

The chain employs TRBV24-1 and TRBJ1-1, with TRBD1 matching over 8 bases. CDR1 and CDR2 from the germline V gene are KGHDR and SFDVKD. The CDR3 runs to 15 residues. Trimming at V came to 2 bases and at J to 1 base, leaving 2 bases not matched to a gene. In DNA form, the CDR3 reads TGTGCCACCAGTGATTCGGGGACAGGGAACACTGAAGCTTTCTTT. This codes for CATSDSGTGNTEAFF.

The chain combines TRBV3-1 (or the pseudogene TRBV3-2) with TRBJ2-7; tentative D call: TRBD1 (5 bases). CDR1 is LGHDT and CDR2 is YNNKEL in the germline V gene (reference sequence). V shed 1 base and J shed 9 bases, with 13 bases lying between them. The CDR3 runs to 13 residues. This CDR3 is CASSQVNLQGQYF. The DNA of the CDR3 is TGTGCCAGCAGCCAAGTCAATCTTCAGGGGCAGTACTTC.

The rearrangement links TRBV18 to TRBJ2-2, with 8 bases identical to TRBD1. The CDR3 consists of 15 residues. Germline V gene lookup returns CDR1 KGHSH and CDR2 LQKENI. The junction had 3 bases not matched to a gene; V was cut back by 6 bases and J by 0 bases. CDR3 nucleotides: TGTGCCAGCTCGACGGACAGGGCGAACACCGGGGAGCTGTTTTTT. Protein: CASSTDRANTGELFF. The variable domain in full, completed from reference TRBV18 and TRBJ2-2, reads NAGVMQNPRHLVRRRGQEARLRCSPMKGHSHVYWYRQLPEEGLKFMVYLQKENIIDESGMPKERFSAEFPKEGPSILRIQQVVRGDSAAYFCASSTDRANTGELFFGEGSRLTVL.